This T cell receptor beta chain was identified in a study of blood T cell repertoires in COVID-19. Authors' processing steps: Scientists estimated how many nucleated cells there were by amplifying reference gene primers. Using immunoSEQ multiplex PCR, the repertoire was profiled, and TCRdb retains in-frame clones only, with some absent. V and J calls and clone size come straight from that table; D and trimming were deduced from the DNA. Of some 130,000 clones listed, over 75% were seen once; the top ten hold over 3.5%. V dropped 3 bases and J dropped 7; count of bases not matched to a gene: 8. Germline CDR1 and CDR2: SGHRS and YFSETQ. The CDR3 has 15 residues.

The sequenced sample consisted of peripheral blood. The chain links TRBV5-1 to TRBJ2-2, with TRBD1 matching 8 bases. The TCR originated in a woman between 55 and 75 years old with acute or convalescent COVID-19. This chain's CDR3 is CASSSDRGVGGELFF. The CDR3 DNA is TGCGCCAGCAGCTCCGACAGGGGAGTTGGCGGGGAGCTGTTTTTT.